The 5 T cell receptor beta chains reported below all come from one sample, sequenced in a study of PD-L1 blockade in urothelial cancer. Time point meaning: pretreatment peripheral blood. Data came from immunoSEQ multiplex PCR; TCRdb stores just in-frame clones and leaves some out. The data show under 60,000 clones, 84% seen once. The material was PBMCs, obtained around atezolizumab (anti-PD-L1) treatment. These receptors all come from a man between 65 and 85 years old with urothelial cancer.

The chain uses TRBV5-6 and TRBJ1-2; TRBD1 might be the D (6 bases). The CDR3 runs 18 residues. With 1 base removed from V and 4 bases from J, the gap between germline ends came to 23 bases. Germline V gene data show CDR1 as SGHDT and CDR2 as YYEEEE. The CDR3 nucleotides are TGTGCCAGCAGCTTGCGGTATACAGGGCCCCCCAGATTCTATGGCTACACCTTC. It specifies CASSLRYTGPPRFYGYTF.

CDR3: CASSLYGGQGRNEQFF. CDR3 DNA sequence: TGTGCCAGCAGCTTATATGGCGGGCAAGGGAGGAATGAGCAGTTCTTC. The genes are TRBV7-9 and TRBJ2-1; tentatively, D is TRBD2 (6 bases). Per germline, CDR1 SEHNR and CDR2 FQNEAQ (reference sequence). Trimming pared 2 bases from V and 7 bases from J, leaving 18 bases between. The CDR3 has 16 amino acids.

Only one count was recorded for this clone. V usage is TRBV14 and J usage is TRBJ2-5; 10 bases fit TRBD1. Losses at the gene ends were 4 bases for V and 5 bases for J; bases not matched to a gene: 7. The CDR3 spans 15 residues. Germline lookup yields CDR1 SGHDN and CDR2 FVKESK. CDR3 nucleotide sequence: TGTGCCAGCAGCCGGTGGGACAGGGGAGGGGAGACCCAGTACTTC. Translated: CASSRWDRGGETQYF.

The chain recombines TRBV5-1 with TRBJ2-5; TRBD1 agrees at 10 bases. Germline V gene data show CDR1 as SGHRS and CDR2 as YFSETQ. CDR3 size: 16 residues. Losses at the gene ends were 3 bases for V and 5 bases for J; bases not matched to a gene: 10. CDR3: CASSWGTGVSLETQYF. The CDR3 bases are TGCGCCAGCAGCTGGGGGACAGGGGTCTCCCTGGAGACCCAGTACTTC.

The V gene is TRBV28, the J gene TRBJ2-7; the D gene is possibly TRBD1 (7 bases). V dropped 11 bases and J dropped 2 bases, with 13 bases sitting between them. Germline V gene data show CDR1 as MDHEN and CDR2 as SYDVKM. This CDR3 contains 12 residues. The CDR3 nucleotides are TGTGCCTGTGCGGGACAGACCTACGAGCAGTACTTC. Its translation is CACAGQTYEQYF.